The rows below give T cell receptor beta chains drawn from one sample of a study of OX40 agonist ivuxolimab in advanced cancers. Method: immunoSEQ multiplex PCR; TCRdb's copy keeps in-frame clones and lacks some. The data show over 60,000 clones, about 90% seen once. This specimen was CD4+ or CD8+ T cells sorted from blood, taken in a trial of the OX40 agonist ivuxolimab. The receptors shown here come from an adult with an advanced solid tumor such as melanoma, head and neck, liver or kidney cancer. CDR3s include the opening cysteine and the closing phenylalanine or tryptophan. Fields, in order: D gene, clone size, V gene, J gene, CDR3 protein, CDR3 DNA. The D gene is left open where the match is weak. Some rows have no size entry. The others give once, few or many, or a class for an expanded clone.

-,-,TRBV2,TRBJ2-7,CASSSGTGYEQYF,TGTGCCAGCAGTAGCGGGACAGGCTACGAGCAGTACTTC
-,-,TRBV30,TRBJ1-1,CAWSGPLTGGFEAFF,TGTGCCTGGAGTGGCCCGTTGACAGGAGGGTTTGAAGCTTTCTTT
TRBD1,-,TRBV6-1,TRBJ1-1,CASTPGQGANTEAFF,TGTGCCAGCACCCCGGGACAGGGGGCGAACACTGAAGCTTTCTTT
-,-,TRBV7-9,TRBJ1-6,CASRPQGAYNSPLHF,TGTGCCAGCAGACCACAGGGCGCGTATAATTCACCCCTCCACTTT
TRBD1,-,TRBV6-6,TRBJ2-5,CASSYGTGHVETQYF,TGTGCCAGCAGTTATGGGACAGGTCACGTAGAGACCCAGTACTTC
-,once,TRBV10-2,TRBJ1-6,CASSDLPRNSYNSPLHF,TGCGCCAGCAGTGACCTCCCAAGGAACTCCTATAATTCACCCCTCCACTTT
TRBD2,-,TRBV9,TRBJ2-1,CASSVGLAGGPYNEQFF,TGTGCCAGCAGCGTGGGACTAGCGGGAGGGCCTTACAATGAGCAGTTCTTC
TRBD1,-,TRBV4-2,TRBJ2-7,CASSPTGGPTYEQYF,TGTGCCAGCAGCCCCACAGGGGGCCCTACCTACGAGCAGTACTTC
TRBD1,once,TRBV4-3,TRBJ2-7,CASSQDPRGTGSSYEQYF,TGCGCCAGCAGCCAAGATCCAAGGGGGACAGGGAGCTCCTACGAGCAGTACTTC
-,once,TRBV5-1,TRBJ1-6,CASSSSPGDGSPLHF,TGCGCCAGCAGTTCGTCTCCAGGGGATGGTTCACCCCTCCACTTT
TRBD1,-,TRBV6-6,TRBJ1-5,CASSLRQGATNQPQHF,TGTGCCAGCAGTCTCCGACAGGGGGCCACCAATCAGCCCCAGCATTTT
TRBD1,few,TRBV10-3,TRBJ1-2,CATTGTGERGYTF,TGTGCCACGACCGGGACAGGGGAGAGAGGCTACACCTTC
TRBD1,-,TRBV5-1,TRBJ1-1,CASSPGQANTEAFF,TGCGCCAGCAGCCCGGGACAGGCGAACACTGAAGCTTTCTTT
-,-,TRBV19,TRBJ1-2,CASSIVAASGYTF,TGTGCCAGTAGTATAGTGGCAGCGAGCGGCTACACCTTC
TRBD2,-,TRBV18,TRBJ2-7,CASSPGLEPSYEQYF,TGTGCCAGCTCACCCGGACTAGAGCCCTCCTACGAGCAGTACTTC
-,-,TRBV6-5,TRBJ1-5,CASSWTSGSNQPQHF,TGTGCCAGCAGCTGGACCTCTGGCAGCAATCAGCCCCAGCATTTT
TRBD2,-,TRBV30,TRBJ2-5,CALLAGVGETQYF,TGTGCCTTACTAGCGGGGGTAGGAGAGACCCAGTACTTC
-,-,TRBV10-1,TRBJ2-5,CASSDSRAQETQYF,TGCGCCAGCAGTGACTCTAGGGCCCAAGAGACCCAGTACTTC
-,-,TRBV7-2,TRBJ1-6,CASSLYGRQFNSPLHF,TGTGCCAGCAGCTTATATGGCCGACAGTTTAATTCACCCCTCCACTTT
TRBD2,-,TRBV28,TRBJ2-1,CASTPGGASYNEQFF,TGTGCCAGCACACCGGGGGGGGCGTCCTACAATGAGCAGTTCTTC
-,-,TRBV19,TRBJ1-2,CASGGGAGNYGYTF,TGTGCCTCCGGAGGGGGGGCAGGTAACTATGGCTACACCTTC
-,-,TRBV19,TRBJ1-3,CASSTDPDRNTIYF,TGTGCCAGTAGTACCGATCCTGACCGAAACACCATATATTTT
-,-,TRBV11-2,TRBJ1-1,CASSLHRDMNTEAFF,TGTGCCAGCAGCTTGCACCGGGACATGAACACTGAAGCTTTCTTT
-,-,TRBV25-1,TRBJ1-2,CASSAGKYGYTF,TGTGCCAGCAGTGCAGGGAAGTATGGCTACACCTTC
TRBD1,once,TRBV6-4,TRBJ2-3,CASSFGTGVSDTQYF,TGTGCCAGCAGCTTCGGGACAGGGGTCTCGGATACGCAGTATTTT
TRBD1,-,TRBV2,TRBJ1-2,CASSFDRAQFYGYTF,TGTGCCAGCAGTTTTGACAGGGCTCAATTCTATGGCTACACCTTC
-,-,TRBV2,TRBJ1-2,CASTPGPTGNYGYTF,TGTGCCAGCACCCCAGGCCCTACAGGGAACTATGGCTACACCTTC
-,-,TRBV7-3,TRBJ1-2,CASSLTGELDYGYTF,TGTGCCAGCAGCTTAACGGGGGAACTCGACTATGGCTACACCTTC
-,-,TRBV19,TRBJ1-1,CASSTRQPSEAFF,TGTGCCAGTAGTACGAGACAGCCTTCGGAAGCTTTCTTT
-,-,TRBV28,TRBJ1-2,CASTGVVSGYTF,TGTGCCAGCACAGGGGTCGTTTCGGGCTACACCTTC
TRBD2,-,TRBV15,TRBJ2-7,CATSRDLAEGYSYEQYF,TGTGCCACCAGCAGAGACCTAGCGGAAGGATACTCCTACGAGCAGTACTTC
TRBD1,few,TRBV7-2,TRBJ2-7,CASSQGQGNYEQYF,TGTGCCAGCAGCCAAGGACAGGGGAACTACGAGCAGTACTTC
-,-,TRBV7-2,TRBJ1-2,CASSPSGGLGYGYTF,TGTGCCAGCAGCCCTAGTGGGGGGCTTGGATATGGCTACACCTTC
-,-,TRBV7-2,TRBJ2-2,CASRTKGDTGELFF,TGTGCCAGCAGAACCAAAGGGGACACCGGGGAGCTGTTTTTT
-,-,TRBV19,TRBJ1-6,CASSINPPASSYNSPLHF,TGTGCCAGTAGTATCAATCCGCCGGCAAGCTCCTATAATTCACCCCTCCACTTT
-,once,TRBV7-2,TRBJ1-1,CASSLQSGGLMNTEAFF,TGTGCCAGCAGCTTACAATCAGGTGGGCTCATGAACACTGAAGCTTTCTTT
TRBD1,-,TRBV28,TRBJ2-5,CASKDRMGQGQETQYF,TGTGCCAGCAAAGACCGTATGGGACAGGGCCAGGAGACCCAGTACTTC
-,once,TRBV30,TRBJ1-1,CAWSKTVNTEAFF,TGTGCCTGGAGTAAGACAGTGAACACTGAAGCTTTCTTT
-,-,TRBV6-5,TRBJ2-5,CASSPHLTAKETQYF,TGTGCCAGCAGTCCGCATCTCACAGCAAAAGAGACCCAGTACTTC
TRBD2,-,TRBV7-2,TRBJ2-5,CASSFLAGVQGTQYF,TGTGCCAGCAGCTTTCTAGCGGGCGTCCAAGGGACCCAGTACTTC
-,-,TRBV5-1,TRBJ2-7,CASSLGFRSSHDEQYF,TGCGCCAGCAGCTTGGGGTTCAGGAGCTCTCACGACGAGCAGTACTTC
TRBD1,once,TRBV6-6,TRBJ2-5,CASSAGQGGTQYF,TGTGCCAGCAGTGCGGGACAGGGGGGGACCCAGTACTTC
-,-,TRBV28,TRBJ2-2,CASSLSSTGELFF,TGTGCCAGCAGTTTATCCAGTACCGGGGAGCTGTTTTTT